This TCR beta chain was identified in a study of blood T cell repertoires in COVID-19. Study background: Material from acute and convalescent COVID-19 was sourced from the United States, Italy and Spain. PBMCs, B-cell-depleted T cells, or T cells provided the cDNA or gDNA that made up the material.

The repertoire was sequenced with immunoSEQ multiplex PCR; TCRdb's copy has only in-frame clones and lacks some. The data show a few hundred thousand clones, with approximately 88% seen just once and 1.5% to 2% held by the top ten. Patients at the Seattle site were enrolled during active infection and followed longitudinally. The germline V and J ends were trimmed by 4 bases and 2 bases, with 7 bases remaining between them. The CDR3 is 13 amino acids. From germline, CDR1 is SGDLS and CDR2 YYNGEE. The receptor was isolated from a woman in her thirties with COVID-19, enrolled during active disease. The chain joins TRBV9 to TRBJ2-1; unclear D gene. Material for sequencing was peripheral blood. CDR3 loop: CASSPRTYNEQFF. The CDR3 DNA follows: TGTGCCAGCAGCCCCAGAACCTACAATGAGCAGTTCTTC.